This T cell receptor beta chain is drawn from a study of post-analysis software for immune sequencing data. The TCR beta cDNA libraries carried unique molecular identifiers. MiXCR, run by TCRdb on the PCR reads, gives a single entry per CDR3 protein. The sample has roughly 700,000 distinct CDR3 sequences, 25% to 30% seen once; the top ten hold roughly 0.53%. This clonotype was detected ten times or more. The target antigen is unknown. Study results and limitations: F measure grouped same-batch samples tightly together. Elevated frequency relative to controls characterized roughly five TRBV segments in patients, TRBV5-6, TRBV5-1 and TRBV20-1 among them.

The trim removed 5 bases at V and 5 bases at J, leaving 9 bases unmatched. Germline values: CDR1 SGHTA, CDR2 FQGNSA. This CDR3 has 15 amino acids. Sequencing was carried out using blood. This clonotype was obtained from a girl aged 10 to 17 with multiple sclerosis. The chain uses TRBV7-2 and TRBJ2-5, with TRBD1 matching over 9 bases. The DNA of the CDR3 is TGTGCCAGCAGCGTACAGGGGGCGCTAGGGGAGACCCAGTACTTC. As protein: CASSVQGALGETQYF.